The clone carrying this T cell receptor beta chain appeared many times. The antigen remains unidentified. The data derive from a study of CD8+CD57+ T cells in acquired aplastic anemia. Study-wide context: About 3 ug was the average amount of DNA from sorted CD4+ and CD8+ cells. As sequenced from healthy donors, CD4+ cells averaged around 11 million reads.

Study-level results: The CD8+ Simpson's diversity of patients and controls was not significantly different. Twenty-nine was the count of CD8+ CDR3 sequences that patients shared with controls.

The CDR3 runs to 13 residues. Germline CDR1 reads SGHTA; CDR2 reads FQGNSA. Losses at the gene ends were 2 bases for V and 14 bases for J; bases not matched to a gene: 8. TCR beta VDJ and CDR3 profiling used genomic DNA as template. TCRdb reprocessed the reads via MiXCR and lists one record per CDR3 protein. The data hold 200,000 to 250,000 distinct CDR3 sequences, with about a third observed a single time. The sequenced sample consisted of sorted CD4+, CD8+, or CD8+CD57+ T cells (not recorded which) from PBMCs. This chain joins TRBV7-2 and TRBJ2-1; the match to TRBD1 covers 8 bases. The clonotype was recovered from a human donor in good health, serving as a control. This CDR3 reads CASSLMVRGREFF. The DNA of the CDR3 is TGTGCCAGCAGCTTAATGGTCAGGGGGCGGGAGTTCTTC.